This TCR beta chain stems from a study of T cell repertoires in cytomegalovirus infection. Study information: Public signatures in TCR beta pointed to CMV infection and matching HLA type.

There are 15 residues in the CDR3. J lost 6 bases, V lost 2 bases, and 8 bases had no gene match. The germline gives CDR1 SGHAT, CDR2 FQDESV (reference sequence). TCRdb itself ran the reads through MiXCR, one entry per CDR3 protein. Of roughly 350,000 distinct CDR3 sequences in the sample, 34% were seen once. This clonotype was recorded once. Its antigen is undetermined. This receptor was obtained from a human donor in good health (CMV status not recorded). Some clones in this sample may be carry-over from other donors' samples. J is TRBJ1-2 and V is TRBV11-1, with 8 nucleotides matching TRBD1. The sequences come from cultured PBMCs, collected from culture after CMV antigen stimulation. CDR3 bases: TGTGCCAGCAGCTTATCTTTGGAGACAGGGGATGGCTACACCTTC. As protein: CASSLSLETGDGYTF.